This T cell receptor (beta chain) derives from a study of a mutant IDH1 vaccine in newly diagnosed glioma. Of note for this clone: Its specificity is unknown.

Sequencing used immunoSEQ multiplex PCR; TCRdb keeps in-frame clones, though not all of them. The data hold about 20,000 clones, with more than 75% observed a single time. As to time point: week 23, last vaccination. It was 300 ug of mutant IDH1 20-mer peptide that made up each vaccine dose, given with topical imiquimod. The CDR3 loop spans 12 amino acids. Trimming took off 0 bases at V and 4 bases at J, with 1 base between the two ends. Germline V gene data show CDR1 as LGHNT and CDR2 as FRNRAP. Sequencing used PBMCs, obtained from a glioma patient whose treatment included an IDH1 peptide vaccine. The receptor comes from a man aged 25 to 40 with glioma. The chain joins TRBV12-5 to TRBJ1-3, with D hard to call. The chain's CDR3 is CASGLVGNTIYF. The CDR3 nucleotides read TGTGCTAGTGGTTTGGTCGGAAACACCATATATTTT.